This T cell receptor beta chain was recorded in a study of blood T cell repertoires in COVID-19. Profiled with immunoSEQ multiplex PCR; TCRdb holds only in-frame clones, not every one. The sample records fewer than 10,000 clones, about 87% being singletons. The V end lost 5 bases, the J end lost 4 bases, and 6 bases lay between the germline ends. The CDR3 runs to 11 residues. The V gene's germline CDR1 is KGHSH and CDR2 LQKENI. Sample: peripheral blood. The V and J genes are TRBV18 and TRBJ2-7; D is unresolved. The receptor was derived from a human donor in a cohort sampled during active COVID-19. CDR3 sequence (DNA): TGTGCCAGCTCAGCTACGTACGAGCAGTACTTC. Residues: CASSATYEQYF.